This entry is about one T cell receptor beta chain. This clone was seen once. What this receptor recognizes is not known. No qualities accompany the bases; no much larger clone lies one base away. The identical CDR3 is also encoded by other nucleotide sequences in the sample. The source of the sample is a study of blood T cell repertoires in COVID-19 (dated by TCRdb to the early 2020s). Study-level background: Samples covering the acute and convalescent phases of COVID-19 were provided by collaborators in the United States, Italy and Spain. The material from the prospective study consisted of cDNA or gDNA derived from T cells, B-cell-depleted T cells, or PBMCs. Subjects who had been exposed to COVID-19, were actively infected with it, or had recovered from it provided the deeply sampled blood TCRbeta repertoires that made up the dataset. The repertoires were released in a freely available public database meant as a resource for research on the immune response to SARS-CoV-2. The samples were drawn from two sources: the first 160 participants of the ongoing ImmuneRACE study, and 1,254 subjects contributed by 6 global collaborators. Nearly every sample came with metadata listing a de-identified subject ID, COVID-19 status, age in years and sex. HLA class I and class II types, where available, came from metadata supplied by the sample provider rather than from assay-based typing.

Counted from cysteine to phenylalanine, this CDR3 has 16 amino acids. Only the CDR3 DNA stays, 48 bases, in frame from base 1. Clipping removes 3 bases from V and 1 base from J, with 1 as the unmatched junction base count. CDR1 and CDR2, per the germline V gene (reference sequence), are LGHDT and YNNKEL. The collaborating institutions used their own protocols to collect whole blood in K2EDTA tubes. For TCRbeta analysis, collaborator samples were shipped as frozen whole blood, as isolated PBMCs, or as DNA extracted from either sample type. TCRbeta CDR3 regions were amplified from genomic DNA using the immunoSEQ Assay, a bias-controlled multiplex PCR. In the authors' own workflow: Within the assay, amplification of reference gene primers was used to estimate how many nucleated cells each sample contained. To quantify the absolute abundance of each unique TCRbeta CDR3 rearrangement, sequence reads were collapsed and filtered. For each sample, productive Simpson clonality was calculated as the square root of Simpson's diversity index over productive rearrangements. TCRdb mirrors the immuneACCESS table, restricted to in-frame sequences. Some clones are absent from its copies; in checked studies, under half trace to an unresolved V gene, and the reason for the others is unknown. V, J and clone size derive from that table, while D and trimming were established from the DNA sequence. Present in this sample are more than 85,000 clones, 89% of which were seen just once. Roughly 3.5% of the sample rests with the top ten.

Points the paper makes about the study in general: The quantity of clinical and demographic metadata differed by source and by participant and was supplied without curation.

The sequencing input was peripheral blood. This TCR was sampled from a woman in her sixties or seventies with acute or convalescent COVID-19. Recombination linked TRBV3-1 (or the pseudogene TRBV3-2) to TRBJ2-5, with 14 bases aligning to TRBD2. The CDR3 has the sequence CASSHGLAGGQETQYF. The DNA sequence is TGTGCCAGCAGCCACGGACTAGCGGGGGGCCAAGAGACCCAGTACTTC.